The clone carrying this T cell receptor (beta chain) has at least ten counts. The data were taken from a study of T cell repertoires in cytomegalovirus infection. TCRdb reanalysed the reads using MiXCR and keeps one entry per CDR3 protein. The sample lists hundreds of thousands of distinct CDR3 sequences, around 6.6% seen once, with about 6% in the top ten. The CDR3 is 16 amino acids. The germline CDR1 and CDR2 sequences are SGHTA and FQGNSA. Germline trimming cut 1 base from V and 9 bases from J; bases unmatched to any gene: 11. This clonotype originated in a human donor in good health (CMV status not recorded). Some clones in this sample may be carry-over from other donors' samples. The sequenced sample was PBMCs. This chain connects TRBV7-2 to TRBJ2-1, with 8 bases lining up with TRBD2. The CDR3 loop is CASSLDGLAGGGEQFF. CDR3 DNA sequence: TGTGCCAGCAGCTTAGACGGCCTAGCGGGTGGAGGTGAGCAGTTCTTC. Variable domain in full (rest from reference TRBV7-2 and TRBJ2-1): GAGVSQSPSNKVTEKGKDVELRCDPISGHTALYWYRQSLGQGLEFLIYFQGNSAPDKSGLPSDRFSAERTGGSVSTLTIQRTQQEDSAVYLCASSLDGLAGGGEQFFGPGTRLTVL.